These T cell receptor beta chains were read from a single sample in a study of OX40 agonist ivuxolimab in advanced cancers. Clones were read by immunoSEQ multiplex PCR, and TCRdb kept only the in-frame ones, dropping some. The repertoire has about 79,000 clones, around 87% of them found once; the top ten carry over 0.75%. This sample comprised CD4+ or CD8+ T cells sorted from blood, obtained in a trial of the OX40 agonist ivuxolimab. Receptors originate from an adult with an advanced solid tumor such as melanoma, head and neck, liver or kidney cancer. Each CDR3 is given with its conserved first and last residue. D genes are given only for firm matches. Not every row has a clone size; where given, it reads once, few, many or a size class.

-	TRBV5-6	TRBJ2-7	TRBD2	TGTGCCAGCAGGGGGACTAGCGGGAGCTTCTACGAGCAGTACTTC	CASRGTSGSFYEQYF
-	TRBV6-1	TRBJ1-1	-	TGTGCCAGCAGGAAGGGGGAAGGTAACACTGAAGCTTTCTTT	CASRKGEGNTEAFF
few	TRBV5-5	TRBJ1-1	-	TGTGCCAGCAGCTTGGCCCTCTTGCAGAACACTGAAGCTTTCTTT	CASSLALLQNTEAFF
-	TRBV5-5	TRBJ2-7	TRBD2	TGTGCCAGCAGCTTGGCCGGGACTAGCGCTTACGAGCAGTACTTC	CASSLAGTSAYEQYF
-	TRBV18	TRBJ2-3	-	TGTGCCAGCTCCCCGTCGGGAGATACGCAGTATTTT	CASSPSGDTQYF
-	TRBV21-1	TRBJ1-5	-	TGTGCCAGCAGCGGAACCGGGACAGGGCCTCAGAGGTGCAATCAGCCCCAGCATTTT	CASSGTGTGPQRCNQPQHF
once	TRBV6-6	TRBJ1-5	-	TGTGCCAGCAGAACACAGGGACTTAGCAATCAGCCCCAGCATTTT	CASRTQGLSNQPQHF
-	TRBV7-9	TRBJ2-3	TRBD2	TGTGCCAGCAGCTTAATGCGCGGGAGGGGGAGCACAGATACGCAGTATTTT	CASSLMRGRGSTDTQYF
-	TRBV5-4	TRBJ2-7	-	TGTGCCAGCAGCAAGGACGGACGAGCCTACGAGCAGTACTTC	CASSKDGRAYEQYF
-	TRBV2	TRBJ1-5	-	TGTGCCAGCAGTGAACAGGGGTTGAAGGTTATTCAGCCCCAGCATTTT	CASSEQGLKVIQPQHF
-	TRBV4-1	TRBJ2-7	-	TGCGCCAGCAGCCATCCGACCCAACGGGGCACCTACGAGCAGTACTTC	CASSHPTQRGTYEQYF
-	TRBV7-5	TRBJ1-2	-	TGTGCCAGCAGCTTAAGTGTGCAGTCCTATGGCTACACCTTC	CASSLSVQSYGYTF
once	TRBV2	TRBJ1-4	-	TGTGCCACCACCCCCGGACGCCAAGAAAAACTGTTTTTT	CATTPGRQEKLFF
-	TRBV5-4	TRBJ2-3	-	TGTGCCTTTTCGGGGCGCCAGATGCAGTATTTT	CAFSGRQMQYF
-	TRBV5-5	TRBJ2-1	-	TGTGCCAGCAGCTTGGTGGGCGGGACCTTTTACAATGAGCAGTTCTTC	CASSLVGGTFYNEQFF
-	TRBV28	TRBJ1-5	TRBD1	TGTGCCAGCAGTTCGAGTGCTTACAGGGGAGCAAGTAGCAATCAGCCCCAGCATTTT	CASSSSAYRGASSNQPQHF
-	TRBV28	TRBJ2-7	-	TGTGCCAGCAGCGGCCTTCTTGGGGGGCAGTACTTC	CASSGLLGGQYF
-	TRBV19	TRBJ1-2	-	TGTGCCAGTAGTATTCAGGGGAACTATGGCTACACCTTC	CASSIQGNYGYTF
-	TRBV5-5	TRBJ1-1	TRBD1	TGTGCCAGCAGCTTGGCCCCCCGGACAGGCTCAAACACTGAAGCTTTCTTT	CASSLAPRTGSNTEAFF
-	TRBV11-2	TRBJ2-1	TRBD1	TGTGCCAGCAGCCGGGACAGGGGTCTCTACAATGAGCAGTTCTTC	CASSRDRGLYNEQFF
-	TRBV19	TRBJ2-1	-	TGTGCCAGTAGTATGAACGGCAGAGGTGGTGAGCAGTTCTTC	CASSMNGRGGEQFF
-	TRBV4-3	TRBJ1-2	-	TGCGCCAGCAGCCAAGAGGGAGGGGCTCTGGGTGGCTACACCTTC	CASSQEGGALGGYTF
few	TRBV7-3	TRBJ2-2	-	TGTGCCAGCAGCTTGAGGGTGTACACCGGGGAGCTGTTTTTT	CASSLRVYTGELFF
-	TRBV9	TRBJ2-1	TRBD2	TGTGCCAGCAGCCCCCGGGGGGGGACTAGCGGAGACAATGAGCAGTTCTTC	CASSPRGGTSGDNEQFF
-	TRBV2	TRBJ1-2	-	TGTGCCAGCAGTGGCCGAGGGGACTATGGCTACACCTTC	CASSGRGDYGYTF
-	TRBV7-8	TRBJ2-1	-	TGTGCCAGCAGCTTAATGGGGACCTACAATGAGCAGTTCTTC	CASSLMGTYNEQFF
-	TRBV6-1	TRBJ1-1	-	TGTGCCAGCAGTCCCCGGGACATTCCCGCTGAAGCTTTCTTT	CASSPRDIPAEAFF
-	TRBV7-2	TRBJ2-2	TRBD2	TGTGCCAGCAGCACCAACCTACTAGCGGGAGTAACCGGGGAGCTGTTTTTT	CASSTNLLAGVTGELFF
-	TRBV19	TRBJ2-1	TRBD2	TGTGCCAGTAGCCGACTAGCGGGAGCTGTAAATGAGCAGTTCTTC	CASSRLAGAVNEQFF
-	TRBV6-6	TRBJ2-7	-	TGTGCCACCCAGAGGGACCTTCGGTACGAGCAGTACTTC	CATQRDLRYEQYF
-	TRBV6-5	TRBJ1-2	TRBD1	TGTGCCAGCAGTTACTTTGGACAGGGCAGCTATGGCTACACCTTC	CASSYFGQGSYGYTF
-	TRBV5-5	TRBJ2-7	-	TGTGCCAGCAGCTTGGCACCGGGCCTCTCCTACGAGCAGTACTTC	CASSLAPGLSYEQYF
-	TRBV19	TRBJ2-3	TRBD2	TGTGCCAGTAGGATAGCGGGAGAGGGAGATACGCAGTATTTT	CASRIAGEGDTQYF
few	TRBV7-9	TRBJ2-3	TRBD1	TGTGCCAGCAGATCGACAGGGGGCGTTGCAGATACGCAGTATTTT	CASRSTGGVADTQYF
-	TRBV10-3	TRBJ2-7	TRBD2	TGTGCCATCAGAGACGGGACTAGCGGATACGAGCAGTACTTC	CAIRDGTSGYEQYF
-	TRBV28	TRBJ2-7	-	TGTGCCAGCAGTCGGTACTACGAGCAGTACTTC	CASSRYYEQYF
-	TRBV9	TRBJ2-7	-	TGTGCCAGCAGCACTGCGGGGTGGCGGGACGAGCAGTACTTC	CASSTAGWRDEQYF
-	TRBV10-3	TRBJ2-2	-	TGTGCCATCAGTGCTGAGACACAGACCACCGGGGAGCTGTTTTTT	CAISAETQTTGELFF
-	TRBV11-2	TRBJ2-4	-	TGTGCCAGCAGCTTGCCGAGTATAAACATTCAGTACTTC	CASSLPSINIQYF
few	TRBV5-4	TRBJ2-7	-	TGTGCCAGCAGCTGGACCGGGACGGGGCAGTACGAGCAGTACTTC	CASSWTGTGQYEQYF
-	TRBV7-4	TRBJ1-1	-	TGTGCCAGAAGACCTGAGGCTTTCTTT	CARRPEAFF
-	TRBV29-1	TRBJ1-1	TRBD1	TGCAGCGTGTCCGGGACAGGGGGTCGGGCCACTGAAGCTTTCTTT	CSVSGTGGRATEAFF
-	TRBV7-2	TRBJ2-3	-	TGTGCCAGCAGCCAACAGGGGGGGGCAGATACGCAGTATTTT	CASSQQGGADTQYF
-	TRBV19	TRBJ1-4	-	TGTGCCAGTAGACAAAACAGCTTGGAGAATGAAAAACTGTTTTTT	CASRQNSLENEKLFF
once	TRBV2	TRBJ1-1	TRBD1	TGTGCCAGCAGCCCTTTCGGACAGGACACTGAAGCTTTCTTT	CASSPFGQDTEAFF
-	TRBV2	TRBJ2-6	-	TGTGCCAGCGGTCAACTGACCCCTGGGGCCAACGTCCTGACTTTC	CASGQLTPGANVLTF
-	TRBV7-9	TRBJ1-5	TRBD1	TGTGCCAGCAGCTTAGGACAGGGCGAAAATCAGCCCCAGCATTTT	CASSLGQGENQPQHF
-	TRBV2	TRBJ2-7	-	TGTGCCAGCAGTGATGGGACCGGCGAGCAGTACTTC	CASSDGTGEQYF
-	TRBV7-9	TRBJ1-1	-	TGTGCCAGCAGCTTAGCCCCAGGGTTGCGGTTCGTGGCTTTCTTT	CASSLAPGLRFVAFF
-	TRBV7-2	TRBJ2-3	-	TGTGCCAGCAGCCTAGGCGGGGCCACAGATACGCAGTATTTT	CASSLGGATDTQYF
few	TRBV7-8	TRBJ2-5	TRBD2	TGTGCCAGCAGCTTAGGGCTAGCGGGGCGCCAAGAGACCCAGTACTTC	CASSLGLAGRQETQYF
-	TRBV6-6	TRBJ2-2	TRBD2	TGTGCCAGCAGCAGGACTAGCGGATTCACCGGGGAGCTGTTTTTT	CASSRTSGFTGELFF
-	TRBV5-1	TRBJ1-2	-	TGCGCCAGCAGCTTGGATCAGGGCAACTATGGCTACACCTTC	CASSLDQGNYGYTF
-	TRBV7-3	TRBJ2-2	TRBD2	TGTGCCAGCAGGCCCGGGACTAGTTCCACCGGGGAGCTGTTTTTT	CASRPGTSSTGELFF
-	TRBV5-1	TRBJ1-1	-	TGCGCCAGCAGCATGAGTCCGCCGAACACTGAAGCTTTCTTT	CASSMSPPNTEAFF
-	TRBV5-4	TRBJ2-3	TRBD2	TGTGCCAGCAGCTCTAGCGGGGCTAGAAGCACAGATACGCAGTATTTT	CASSSSGARSTDTQYF
-	TRBV29-1	TRBJ2-1	TRBD2	TGCAGCGTTGAGGGACGTAGCGGGGGTTACAATGAGCAGTTCTTC	CSVEGRSGGYNEQFF